The 30 T cell receptor beta chains listed next were all sequenced from one sample in a study of T cells in Graves' hyperthyroidism and ophthalmopathy. RNA transcripts served as the template for amplifying TCR beta CDR3 regions. A set of HTBI primers served as the primers for a first-round RT-PCR of the TCR CDR3. One entry per CDR3 protein results from TCRdb running MiXCR on the multiplex PCR reads. The table records about 600,000 distinct CDR3 sequences, about 14% of them present only once. Sequencing was performed on blood. These receptors came from a woman between 50 and 59 years old with Graves' ophthalmopathy.

In its sample, this clonotype was seen many times. The rearrangement uses TRBV11-2 and TRBJ2-7; the D call may be TRBD1 or TRBD2 (5 bases each). The CDR3 covers 17 residues. The germline V and J ends were trimmed by 0 bases and 5 bases, with 20 bases remaining between them. CDR1 and CDR2 from the germline V gene are SGHAT and FQNNGV. Written as DNA, the CDR3 is TGTGCCAGCAGCTTAGAATGGGCCCGGGGCCTGACCCACGAGCAGTACTTC. Translation: CASSLEWARGLTHEQYF.

This clonotype has a count of ten or more. CDR3 DNA: TGTGCCAGCAGCGACCCAGACCAGCGGGGGACCTCCTACGAGCAGTACTTC. Its translation: CASSDPDQRGTSYEQYF. This chain connects TRBV7-2 to TRBJ2-7, with 8 bases that match TRBD2. CDR1 and CDR2 from the germline V gene are SGHTA and FQGNSA. V shed 5 bases, J shed 0 bases, and the junction held 12 bases outside the gene matches. The CDR3 contains 17 residues.

This clonotype was seen a handful of times. This sequence joins TRBV7-9 and TRBJ2-1; possible D gene TRBD2, 5 bases. CDR3 length: 16 residues. Trimming removed 5 bases from V and 2 bases from J, with 16 bases in between. Germline V lookup: CDR1 SEHNR, CDR2 FQNEAQ (reference sequence). The CDR3 spells CASSPRGVWPYNEQFF. The CDR3 DNA sequence: TGTGCCAGCAGCCCCCGGGGAGTTTGGCCCTACAATGAGCAGTTCTTC.

This clonotype came up many times. The chain uses TRBV12-3 or TRBV12-4 and TRBJ1-2, with 12 positions matching TRBD1. This CDR3 has 14 amino acids. The ends lost 5 bases at V and 7 bases at J; junction bases unmatched: 5. CDR3 DNA: TGTGCCAGCAGTACGGGACAGGGGGCGAGTGGCTACACCTTC. Its translation is CASSTGQGASGYTF.

This clonotype was counted at least ten times. V usage is TRBV6-1 and J usage is TRBJ2-1, with 10 bases matching TRBD2. CDR1 and CDR2 (germline): MNHNS, SASEGT. The CDR3 has 17 residues. V lost 5 bases to trimming and J lost 7 bases; unmatched junction nucleotides: 14. The CDR3 loop is CASSSRGLAGARNEQFF. DNA for the CDR3: TGTGCCAGCAGTTCCCGAGGTCTAGCGGGAGCTAGAAATGAGCAGTTCTTC.

This clonotype was detected many times. V is TRBV12-3 or TRBV12-4 and J is TRBJ1-1, with a weak D call TRBD1 (5 bases). The CDR3 has 14 residues. Trimming cost V 5 bases and J 4 bases, with 14 bases left between them. The CDR3 protein is CASSPGRGGTEAFF. The DNA for the CDR3 is TGTGCCAGCAGTCCCGGTAGGGGAGGCACTGAAGCTTTCTTT.

Remarks on this clonotype: Given a much more abundant clone one base away, this may be a read error. The CDR3 loop is CSARGEGQGDTSYNSPLHF. CDR3 coding DNA: TGCAGTGCTAGAGGAGAAGGACAGGGGGACACCTCCTATAATTCACCCCTCCACTTT. The J gene is TRBJ1-6, the V gene TRBV20-1; 10 bases line up with TRBD1. Germline V gene lookup returns CDR1 DFQATT and CDR2 SNEGSKA (reference sequence). The CDR3 is made up of 19 amino acids. V lost 1 base and J lost 0; bases outside the gene matches: 9.

This clonotype turned up a few times. CDR3 in amino acids: CASSGQGALGSYEQYF. CDR3 DNA sequence: TGTGCCAGTAGCGGACAGGGGGCGCTCGGATCCTACGAGCAGTACTTC. The J gene is TRBJ2-7, the V gene TRBV19, with TRBD1 matching 11 bases. The V gene's germline CDR1 is LNHDA and CDR2 SQIVND (reference sequence). With 6 bases clipped from V and 1 base from J, the junction kept 8 bases outside the gene matches. This CDR3 has 16 amino acids.

This clonotype came up many times. This sequence joins TRBV7-9 and TRBJ1-2; tentatively, D is TRBD1 (5 bases). CDR1 is SEHNR, CDR2 FQNEAQ, per germline (reference sequence). This CDR3 is 15 amino acids long. Trimming removed 0 bases at V and 8 bases at J, with 16 bases between. The CDR3 loop is CASSLAATAHQGYTF. DNA of the CDR3: TGTGCCAGCAGCTTAGCGGCGACAGCCCATCAGGGCTACACCTTC.

Many counts were recorded for this clonotype. The genes are TRBV28 and TRBJ2-5; D possibly corresponds to TRBD1 (7 bases). Trimming took off 3 bases at V and 5 bases at J, with 19 bases between the two ends. Germline assignment: CDR1 MDHEN and CDR2 SYDVKM. The CDR3 loop spans 16 amino acids. The CDR3 region has the DNA TGTGCCAGCAGTTTTCATGTCAGGGGGGATGAGGAGACCCAGTACTTC. Protein product: CASSFHVRGDEETQYF.

This clonotype was counted a few times. This chain joins TRBV3-1 and TRBJ1-4, with 10 nucleotides matching TRBD1. Germline CDR1 reads LGHDT; CDR2 reads YNNKEL (reference sequence). With 3 bases clipped from V and 6 bases from J, the junction kept 4 bases outside the gene matches. The CDR3 length is 15 residues. The CDR3 region has the DNA TGTGCCAGCAGCCACCCCGGGACAGGGGATGAAAAACTGTTTTTT. Translation: CASSHPGTGDEKLFF.

This chain joins TRBV4-3 and TRBJ1-6; maybe TRBD1 (6 bases). Germline V gives CDR1 LGHNA, CDR2 YSLEER. V shed 0 bases and J shed 9 bases, with 12 bases lying between them. This CDR3 region has 15 residues. The CDR3 spells CASSQDRGFGSPLHF. DNA for the CDR3: TGCGCCAGCAGCCAAGATAGGGGGTTTGGTTCACCCCTCCACTTT.

This clonotype showed up many times. The chain couples TRBV9 to TRBJ2-7, with D possibly called TRBD1 or TRBD2 (7 bases each). This CDR3 comprises 15 residues. With 3 bases removed from V and 3 bases from J, the gap between germline ends came to 16 bases. Germline lookup yields CDR1 SGDLS and CDR2 YYNGEE. Written as DNA, the CDR3 is TGTGCCAGCAGCGGAAACAGGGGCGGGAGCTACGAGCAGTACTTC. Residues: CASSGNRGGSYEQYF.

This clonotype was observed a few times. The rearrangement joins TRBV10-2 to TRBJ1-1; D uncertain. The CDR3 sequence is 11 residues long. Looked up from germline, CDR1 is WSHSY and CDR2 is SAAADI. V dropped 6 bases and J dropped 5 bases, with 7 bases sitting between them. The CDR3 DNA is TGCGCCAGCAGGCAGTCTACTGAAGCTTTCTTT. As protein: CASRQSTEAFF.

In this sample, this clonotype turned up a few times. The rearrangement links TRBV19 to TRBJ2-6; the match to TRBD1 covers 9 bases. Germline loops: CDR1 LNHDA, CDR2 SQIVND (reference sequence). The CDR3 runs to 19 residues. J lost 4 bases, V lost 7 bases, and 17 bases had no gene match. The CDR3 DNA is TGTGCCAGTATAAGGAAGGGGACAGGGACGTTCTTGGGGGCCAACGTCCTGACTTTC. Protein product: CASIRKGTGTFLGANVLTF. Looking up the rest from reference TRBV19 and TRBJ2-6 gives the full variable domain: DGGITQSPKYLFRKEGQNVTLSCEQNLNHDAMYWYRQDPGQGLRLIYYSQIVNDFQKGDIAEGYSVSREKKESFPLTVTSAQKNPTAFYLCASIRKGTGTFLGANVLTFGAGSRLTVL.

The table lists this clonotype with many counts. V and J are TRBV27 and TRBJ2-7; 7 bases fit TRBD1. CDR3 length: 15 residues. J gave up 2 bases and V 4 bases, and 8 bases lay outside the gene matches. Germline V CDR1 and CDR2: MNHEY, SMNVEV (reference sequence). The CDR3 loop is CASSYPGQLPYEQYF. The CDR3 DNA reads TGTGCCAGCAGTTATCCGGGACAGTTACCCTACGAGCAGTACTTC.

The sample holds many counts of this clonotype. V usage is TRBV3-1 and J usage is TRBJ2-1; D not resolved. The V end lost 0 bases, the J end lost 5 bases, and 11 bases lay between the germline ends. CDR1 LGHDT and CDR2 YNNKEL come from the germline V gene (reference sequence). CDR3 size: 15 residues. In nucleotides, the CDR3 is TGTGCCAGCAGCCAAGATCCGGAGACTCACAATGAGCAGTTCTTC. As protein: CASSQDPETHNEQFF.

Many counts were recorded for this clonotype. The V gene is TRBV24-1, the J gene TRBJ2-1; 13 nucleotides agree with TRBD2. CDR1 is KGHDR and CDR2 is SFDVKD in the germline V gene. The length of the CDR3 is 16 residues. Losses at the gene ends were 5 bases for V and 8 bases for J; bases not matched to a gene: 8. The DNA of the CDR3 is TGTGCCACCAGTGGGGTGGGACTAGCGGGACGGGATGAGCAGTTCTTC. Amino acid sequence: CATSGVGLAGRDEQFF.

The rearrangement links TRBV6-1 to TRBJ2-7; tentatively, D is TRBD2 (6 bases). The V gene's germline CDR1 is MNHNS and CDR2 SASEGT. V dropped 6 bases and J dropped 7 bases, with 19 bases sitting between them. This CDR3 has 14 amino acids. The CDR3 DNA is TGTGCCAGCAGGGGACTTATGGGGACGAGGGAGCAGTACTTC. Amino acids: CASRGLMGTREQYF.

This clonotype has ten or more counts. This chain joins TRBV2 and TRBJ1-1; D remains ambiguous. The CDR3 runs to 10 residues. Per the germline V gene, CDR1 is SNHLY and CDR2 is FYNNEI. Trimming removed 7 bases from V and 10 bases from J, with 10 bases in between. This chain's CDR3 is CASIGKGAFF. The DNA for the CDR3 is TGTGCCAGCATCGGTAAGGGAGCTTTCTTT.

Details on this clonotype: This sequence may be a read error, since a much larger clone differs from it by one base. The chain links TRBV5-1 to TRBJ1-2; 7 bases fit TRBD1. The germline CDR1 and CDR2 sequences are SGHRS and YFSETQ. The CDR3 totals 14 residues. With 3 bases clipped from V and 6 bases from J, the junction kept 8 bases outside the gene matches. The CDR3 coding sequence is TGCGCCAGCAGCTCGGCCCCTCAGGGGGATGGCTACACCTTC. Translated: CASSSAPQGDGYTF.

This clonotype was seen repeatedly, ten times or more. The chain is built from TRBV5-1 and TRBJ2-7; TRBD1 matches 10 bases. The CDR3 has 15 residues. V lost 0 bases to trimming and J lost 5 bases; unmatched junction nucleotides: 5. The V gene's germline CDR1 is SGHRS and CDR2 YFSETQ. CDR3 bases: TGCGCCAGCAGCTTGGTGGGACAGGGGTCCGACGAGCAGTACTTC. Amino acid sequence: CASSLVGQGSDEQYF.

This clonotype was recorded a few times. The chain recombines TRBV14 with TRBJ1-5; D is unresolved. V was pared by 0 bases and J by 0 bases, with 15 bases between. Germline V gene sequence: CDR1 SGHDN, CDR2 FVKESK. The CDR3 extends over 18 amino acids. The CDR3 DNA follows: TGTGCCAGCAGCCAAGAGGGTTACCTAATTTATAGCAATCAGCCCCAGCATTTT. Its protein product is CASSQEGYLIYSNQPQHF.

This clonotype has a handful of counts. This chain uses TRBV12-3 or TRBV12-4 with TRBJ2-3, with 7 bases aligning to TRBD1. V lost 0 bases to trimming and J lost 2 bases; unmatched junction nucleotides: 5. The CDR3 runs to 16 residues. The CDR3 here is CASSLARDRSTDTQYF. The CDR3 DNA reads TGTGCCAGCAGTTTAGCCAGGGACAGATCCACAGATACGCAGTATTTT.

The chain recombines TRBV6-1 with TRBJ2-7; TRBD2 matches 9 bases. This CDR3 comprises 16 residues. Germline-derived CDR1 and CDR2 are MNHNS and SASEGT. Trimming cost V 6 bases and J 2 bases; bases outside gene matches: 11. The CDR3, as DNA: TGTGCCAGCAGCCAACCTAGCGGGAAAGGGACCTACGAGCAGTACTTC. This gives the protein CASSQPSGKGTYEQYF.

This clonotype was counted ten times or more. The V call is TRBV12-5, the J call TRBJ2-3; D not resolved. Per germline, CDR1 LGHNT and CDR2 FRNRAP. V lost 7 bases, J lost 0 bases, and 11 bases lay in between. The CDR3 totals 14 residues. CDR3 bases: TGTGCTAGTGCCTTGGCGGTAAGCACAGATACGCAGTATTTT. It codes for CASALAVSTDTQYF.

CDR3: CASSNKLYSNQPQHF. As DNA, the CDR3 is TGTGCCAGTAGTAACAAGCTTTATAGCAATCAGCCCCAGCATTTT. This sequence joins TRBV19 and TRBJ1-5; D gene ambiguous. The CDR3 is 15 residues long. Trimming pared 4 bases from V and 0 bases from J, leaving 10 bases between. From germline, CDR1 is LNHDA and CDR2 SQIVND (reference sequence).

This clonotype was counted once. This chain links TRBV20-1 with TRBJ2-2; 8 bases map to TRBD1. CDR3 size: 14 residues. CDR1 and CDR2 from the germline V gene are DFQATT and SNEGSKA (reference sequence). The trim removed 3 bases at V and 6 bases at J, leaving 6 bases unmatched. The CDR3 region is CSASVRGRPGELFF. CDR3 DNA sequence: TGCAGTGCTAGTGTCAGGGGGCGCCCCGGGGAGCTGTTTTTT.

This clonotype turned up a few times. The V gene is TRBV29-1, the J gene TRBJ2-1, with D possibly being TRBD2 (6 bases). The CDR3 extends over 13 amino acids. The V gene's germline CDR1 is SQVTM and CDR2 ANQGSEA. The V and J ends lost 6 bases and 1 base respectively, with 10 bases between them. For the CDR3, the DNA is TGCAGCGTAGCGGGCGGATCCTACAATGAGCAGTTCTTC. It is translated as CSVAGGSYNEQFF.

This clonotype was seen at least ten times. The J gene is TRBJ2-7, the V gene TRBV7-2; possibly TRBD1 or TRBD2 for D (5 bases each). Per the germline V gene, CDR1 is SGHTA and CDR2 is FQGNSA. This CDR3 contains 13 residues. Trimming left V 5 bases short and J 4 bases short, with 12 bases between. The CDR3 DNA is TGTGCCAGCAGCGAGGGACGTCATTACGAGCAGTACTTC. This sequence encodes CASSEGRHYEQYF.